The clone carrying this T cell receptor (beta chain) was seen more than once but under ten times. This specimen comes from a study of blood T cell repertoires in COVID-19. Background on the study: Nucleic acid was either cDNA or gDNA, and it came from T cells, B-cell-depleted T cells, or PBMCs.

CDR1 is SGHAT, CDR2 FQNNGV, per germline. V was pared by 6 bases and J by 9 bases, with 8 bases of the junction left unmatched. This CDR3 has 12 residues. Authors' methods: By means of reference gene primer amplification, nucleated cell counts were estimated. Some clones are missing from TCRdb's copy, which holds only in-frame ones; the method was immunoSEQ multiplex PCR. Clonal size and the V and J genes are those of that table, whereas D and trimming came from the DNA. The repertoire has 270,000 or so clones, about four fifths of them found once; the top ten carry around 3.6%. Adults between roughly 18 and 100 years of age took part from more than 20 US areas. Donors of Cohort 3 who recovered were those that had two negative PCRs, clearance, or symptom resolution.

The specimen sequenced was PBMCs or T cells enriched from blood (not recorded which). The chain is built from TRBV11-2 and TRBJ2-7; 7 nucleotides agree with TRBD1. The TCR comes from a middle-aged man who had recovered from COVID-19. The CDR3 loop reads CASRIGQALQYF. In nucleotides, the CDR3 is TGTGCCAGCAGAATCGGACAGGCCCTGCAGTACTTC.